The rows below give T cell receptor beta chains drawn from one sample of a study of T cell repertoires in cytomegalovirus infection. These TCRs are of unknown antigen specificity. TCRdb re-called the reads through MiXCR, storing one row per CDR3 protein. The sample includes about 350,000 distinct CDR3 sequences, nearly 35% of them seen just once. The sequencing here drew on cultured PBMCs, taken from culture after CMV antigen stimulation. These receptors all stem from a human donor in good health (CMV status not recorded). Some clones in this sample may be carry-over from other donors' samples. Each CDR3 is given with its conserved first and last residue. The order of the fields is CDR3 DNA, CDR3 protein, clone size, J gene, V gene, D gene. The D gene is left open where the match is weak. Clone sizes are given selectively: once, few, many, or a class where the clone is expanded.

cdr3_nt: TGTGCCAGTACCCCGAGCTACAGTTATGGCTACACCTTC
cdr3_aa: CASTPSYSYGYTF
clone_size: -
j_call: TRBJ1-2
v_call: TRBV19
d_call: -

cdr3_nt: TGTGCCAGCAGCTCCTCGGTGACCCCACTGAATGAAAAACTGTTTTTT
cdr3_aa: CASSSSVTPLNEKLFF
clone_size: -
j_call: TRBJ1-4
v_call: TRBV7-2
d_call: -

cdr3_nt: TGCGCCAGCAGCCAAGATCGGGGGGTTGGCTATGGCTACACCTTC
cdr3_aa: CASSQDRGVGYGYTF
clone_size: -
j_call: TRBJ1-2
v_call: TRBV4-1
d_call: -

cdr3_nt: TGTGCCAGCAGCTTTCTGCTAGCGGGAGGGCCGCGTGAGCAGTTCTTC
cdr3_aa: CASSFLLAGGPREQFF
clone_size: -
j_call: TRBJ2-1
v_call: TRBV11-3
d_call: TRBD2

cdr3_nt: TGTGCCAGCAGCTGGGGGAGTAACACTGAAGCTTTCTTT
cdr3_aa: CASSWGSNTEAFF
clone_size: few
j_call: TRBJ1-1
v_call: TRBV12-3/TRBV12-4
d_call: -

cdr3_nt: TGTGCCAGCTCACCGGAAGGCACCATGAACACTGAAGCTTTCTTT
cdr3_aa: CASSPEGTMNTEAFF
clone_size: -
j_call: TRBJ1-1
v_call: TRBV18
d_call: -

cdr3_nt: TGCAGTGCTAGAGCGGGAAGGGCGAGACACACTGAAGCTTTCTTT
cdr3_aa: CSARAGRARHTEAFF
clone_size: -
j_call: TRBJ1-1
v_call: TRBV20-1
d_call: -

cdr3_nt: TGTGCCAGCAGTATGACAGGGGTAGGCTACACCTTC
cdr3_aa: CASSMTGVGYTF
clone_size: -
j_call: TRBJ1-2
v_call: TRBV6-5
d_call: TRBD1

cdr3_nt: TGTGCCAGCAGCTTGGGGCTAGGGCGCGACACTGAAGCTTTCTTT
cdr3_aa: CASSLGLGRDTEAFF
clone_size: -
j_call: TRBJ1-1
v_call: TRBV5-4
d_call: -

cdr3_nt: TGTGCCAGCAGAGAACCAAGATTGAACACTGAAGCTTTCTTT
cdr3_aa: CASREPRLNTEAFF
clone_size: few
j_call: TRBJ1-1
v_call: TRBV28
d_call: -

cdr3_nt: TGTGCCAGCGCCTATTCTGGAAACACCATATATTTT
cdr3_aa: CASAYSGNTIYF
clone_size: -
j_call: TRBJ1-3
v_call: TRBV12-3/TRBV12-4
d_call: -

cdr3_nt: TGTGCCAGCAGCTTAGTCAGGGGTGGGGAAAAACTGTTTTTT
cdr3_aa: CASSLVRGGEKLFF
clone_size: few
j_call: TRBJ1-4
v_call: TRBV7-8
d_call: -

cdr3_nt: TGTGCCAGCAGAAACCTCCCCCGTCAAGAGACCCAGTACTTC
cdr3_aa: CASRNLPRQETQYF
clone_size: -
j_call: TRBJ2-5
v_call: TRBV6-5
d_call: -

cdr3_nt: TGTGCCAGCTCACCTGTTACCGGGACTCGAGGCAATGAGCAGTTCTTC
cdr3_aa: CASSPVTGTRGNEQFF
clone_size: -
j_call: TRBJ2-1
v_call: TRBV18
d_call: -

cdr3_nt: TGCGCCAGCAGCCAAGAAGGGCAGGGCGAGACCCAGTACTTC
cdr3_aa: CASSQEGQGETQYF
clone_size: few
j_call: TRBJ2-5
v_call: TRBV4-1
d_call: -

cdr3_nt: TGTGCCAGCAGTTTGGAGGGGGCCTTTAACACTGAAGCTTTCTTT
cdr3_aa: CASSLEGAFNTEAFF
clone_size: -
j_call: TRBJ1-1
v_call: TRBV27
d_call: TRBD1

cdr3_nt: TGTGCCAGCAGCTTGACGGGTAGCAATCAGCCCCAGCATTTT
cdr3_aa: CASSLTGSNQPQHF
clone_size: many
j_call: TRBJ1-5
v_call: TRBV7-2
d_call: -

cdr3_nt: TGCAGTGCTAGCGAACTAGCGGGAGGGCCGGAAGAGACCCAGTACTTC
cdr3_aa: CSASELAGGPEETQYF
clone_size: -
j_call: TRBJ2-5
v_call: TRBV20-1
d_call: TRBD2

cdr3_nt: TGTGCCAGCAGCTTAGCCGGCAGTGACTCTGGAAACACCATATATTTT
cdr3_aa: CASSLAGSDSGNTIYF
clone_size: many
j_call: TRBJ1-3
v_call: TRBV7-2
d_call: -

cdr3_nt: TGTGCCAGCAGCTTTGGCCGGAGCACCCAGTACTTC
cdr3_aa: CASSFGRSTQYF
clone_size: many
j_call: TRBJ2-5
v_call: TRBV7-2
d_call: -

cdr3_nt: TGTGCCAGCAGCTTAGTCTCGGGCAGGGACGCTGGAAACACCATATATTTT
cdr3_aa: CASSLVSGRDAGNTIYF
clone_size: many
j_call: TRBJ1-3
v_call: TRBV7-2
d_call: -

cdr3_nt: TGTGCCAGTACACCGGGACTAGCGGCAGAGACCCAGTACTTC
cdr3_aa: CASTPGLAAETQYF
clone_size: few
j_call: TRBJ2-5
v_call: TRBV19
d_call: TRBD2

cdr3_nt: TGTGCCAGCAGCGATCCACCAGGGAACACCGGGGAGCTGTTTTTT
cdr3_aa: CASSDPPGNTGELFF
clone_size: few
j_call: TRBJ2-2
v_call: TRBV9
d_call: -

cdr3_nt: TGTGCCAGCAGCGCGCTGGGGGGGCCTTACAATGAGCAGTTCTTC
cdr3_aa: CASSALGGPYNEQFF
clone_size: -
j_call: TRBJ2-1
v_call: TRBV7-4
d_call: -

cdr3_nt: TGTGCCAGCAGCCTCCACTATTCCGAGCAGTTCTTC
cdr3_aa: CASSLHYSEQFF
clone_size: many
j_call: TRBJ2-1
v_call: TRBV7-6
d_call: -

cdr3_nt: TGTGCCAGCCTGGGACAGGGCCATGGCTACACCTTC
cdr3_aa: CASLGQGHGYTF
clone_size: many
j_call: TRBJ1-2
v_call: TRBV12-3/TRBV12-4
d_call: TRBD1

cdr3_nt: TGTGCCAGCAGCCAATTATATGGCACTGAAGCTTTCTTT
cdr3_aa: CASSQLYGTEAFF
clone_size: few
j_call: TRBJ1-1
v_call: TRBV7-6
d_call: -

cdr3_nt: TGCAGTGCTAGAGCGCTAGCGGGAGGGCCGGGGACCCAGTACTTC
cdr3_aa: CSARALAGGPGTQYF
clone_size: -
j_call: TRBJ2-5
v_call: TRBV20-1
d_call: TRBD2

cdr3_nt: TGTGCCAGCAGCTTAGGGGTAACGTTCGGAACCCGCACAGATACGCAGTATTTT
cdr3_aa: CASSLGVTFGTRTDTQYF
clone_size: few
j_call: TRBJ2-3
v_call: TRBV7-9
d_call: -

cdr3_nt: TGTGCCAGCAGTTACTTCGGCAACGATCAGCCCCAGCATTTT
cdr3_aa: CASSYFGNDQPQHF
clone_size: few
j_call: TRBJ1-5
v_call: TRBV6-2/TRBV6-3
d_call: -